These 27 T cell receptor beta chains share one sample of origin, sequenced in a study of OX40 agonist ivuxolimab in advanced cancers. Sequenced by immunoSEQ multiplex PCR; TCRdb stores in-frame clones only, minus some. This sample carries about 79,000 clones, under 85% of them seen once, and the ten largest clones take about 4%. Source: CD4+ or CD8+ T cells sorted from blood, taken in a trial of the OX40 agonist ivuxolimab. The source of these receptors is an adult with an advanced solid tumor such as melanoma, head and neck, liver or kidney cancer.

The rearrangement joins TRBV28 to TRBJ2-7, with D perhaps TRBD1 or TRBD2 (5 bases each). The CDR3 length is 14 residues. V was shortened by 6 bases and J by 3 bases, with 15 bases between the two germline ends. Germline lookup yields CDR1 MDHEN and CDR2 SYDVKM. CDR3 bases: TGTGCCAGCAGCCCCTTGGGGGTGGTCTACGAGCAGTACTTC. It codes for CASSPLGVVYEQYF.

The V and J genes are TRBV29-1 and TRBJ2-2; 7 nucleotides agree with TRBD1. The CDR3 is 13 residues long. With 7 bases clipped from V and 0 bases from J, the junction kept 2 bases outside the gene matches. Per the germline V gene, CDR1 is SQVTM and CDR2 is ANQGSEA. The chain's CDR3 is CSAGTANTGELFF. The CDR3 DNA reads as TGCAGCGCAGGGACAGCGAACACCGGGGAGCTGTTTTTT.

This chain links TRBV7-2 with TRBJ2-7; 7 bases line up with TRBD2. The CDR3 runs 15 residues. V lost 0 bases and J lost 3; bases outside the gene matches: 5. Germline CDR1 SGHTA, CDR2 FQGNSA. This CDR3 reads CASSLAYGDYYEQYF. For the CDR3, the DNA is TGTGCCAGCAGCTTAGCTTACGGGGACTACTACGAGCAGTACTTC. Full variable domain (missing parts from reference TRBV7-2 and TRBJ2-7): GAGVSQSPSNKVTEKGKDVELRCDPISGHTALYWYRQSLGQGLEFLIYFQGNSAPDKSGLPSDRFSAERTGGSVSTLTIQRTQQEDSAVYLCASSLAYGDYYEQYFGPGTRLTVT.

This chain links TRBV15 with TRBJ2-1; the D gene is possibly TRBD2 (6 bases). This CDR3 contains 17 residues. V was pared by 1 base and J by 3 bases, with 16 bases between. CDR1 and CDR2 from the germline V gene are LNHNV and YYDKDF (reference sequence). The CDR3 coding sequence is TGTGCCACCAGCAGAGGGTCCGGAGGGAAATACTACAATGAGCAGTTCTTC. The encoded protein is CATSRGSGGKYYNEQFF.

V and J are TRBV2 and TRBJ2-5; 7 bases map to TRBD1. The junction had 7 bases not matched to a gene; V was cut back by 8 bases and J by 4 bases. Germline CDR1 and CDR2: SNHLY and FYNNEI. This CDR3 has 13 amino acids. The CDR3 coding sequence is TGTGCCAGCGGAAGGGGACAGCGAGAGACCCAGTACTTC. Its translation: CASGRGQRETQYF.

J is TRBJ2-7 and V is TRBV6-4; TRBD2 is a possible D gene (6 bases). CDR1 is MRHNA, CDR2 SNTAGT, per germline. The CDR3 extends over 19 amino acids. Trimming took off 6 bases at V and 4 bases at J, with 31 bases between the two ends. CDR3 region: CASRVWDFRLDRGGYEQYF. As DNA, the CDR3 is TGTGCCAGCAGAGTATGGGACTTCAGACTAGATCGTGGGGGATACGAGCAGTACTTC.

This chain uses TRBV4-2 with TRBJ1-3; tentatively, D is TRBD1 (6 bases). CDR1 and CDR2 from the germline V gene are LGHNA and YNFKEQ. Trimming removed 0 bases at V and 3 bases at J, with 9 bases between. The CDR3 length is 15 residues. CDR3 protein: CASSQEGADGNTIYF. DNA of the CDR3: TGTGCCAGCAGCCAAGAGGGGGCAGATGGAAACACCATATATTTT.

V and J are TRBV19 and TRBJ1-4; D not certain. The CDR3 totals 15 residues. Germline V gene lookup returns CDR1 LNHDA and CDR2 SQIVND (reference sequence). V dropped 3 bases and J dropped 7 bases, with 15 bases sitting between them. The DNA for the CDR3 is TGTGCCAGTAGTATTGGAAGGGCTGGCGGTGAAAAACTGTTTTTT. Translation: CASSIGRAGGEKLFF.

The V and J genes are TRBV5-4 and TRBJ2-4; D gene uncertain. The V gene's germline CDR1 is SGHNT and CDR2 YYREEE (reference sequence). The CDR3 contains 12 residues. The V and J ends lost 3 bases and 7 bases respectively, with 8 bases between them. The CDR3 DNA is TGTGCCAGCAGCTCACCGATGAACATTCAGTACTTC. Translated, it gives CASSSPMNIQYF.

DNA of the CDR3: TGTGCCAGCAGCAAGGGGGCCACTAGCTCCTACGAGCAGTACTTC. Residues: CASSKGATSSYEQYF. The rearrangement links TRBV14 to TRBJ2-7; 7 positions agree with TRBD1. The CDR3 extends over 15 amino acids. Germline V gene data show CDR1 as SGHDN and CDR2 as FVKESK. V lost 5 bases, J lost 0 bases, and 7 bases stayed unmatched.

The rearrangement joins TRBV4-3 to TRBJ2-5; TRBD1 or TRBD2 may be the D gene (5 bases each). Germline values: CDR1 LGHNA, CDR2 YSLEER. Trimming cost V 0 bases and J 10 bases, with 18 bases left between them. CDR3 length: 15 residues. The CDR3 DNA follows: TGCGCCAGCAGCCAAGATCCGACCCCCGGGGCGGACCAGTACTTC. This codes for CASSQDPTPGADQYF.

This clone came up once. The chain has TRBV5-1 and TRBJ2-4; 8 nucleotides align to TRBD2. Losses at the gene ends were 4 bases for V and 6 bases for J; bases not matched to a gene: 12. Germline assignment: CDR1 SGHRS and CDR2 YFSETQ. The CDR3 consists of 16 residues. The CDR3 sequence: CASSPTPTGGGNIQYF. CDR3 coding DNA: TGCGCCAGCAGCCCCACTCCGACGGGAGGGGGAAACATTCAGTACTTC.

The chain carries TRBV10-2 and TRBJ1-2, with D unclear. The CDR3 consists of 13 residues. V shed 3 bases and J shed 4 bases, with 9 bases lying between them. Looked up from germline, CDR1 is WSHSY and CDR2 is SAAADI. CDR3 loop: CASSDFETYGYTF. In nucleotides, the CDR3 is TGCGCCAGCAGTGATTTCGAAACCTATGGCTACACCTTC.

This clone was recorded a few times. The same CDR3 also results from other DNA sequences found in this sample. The rearrangement joins TRBV6-5 to TRBJ2-3; D uncertain. The germline CDR1 and CDR2 sequences are MNHEY and SVGAGI. The CDR3 sequence is 11 residues long. Trimming removed 5 bases from V and 6 bases from J, with 6 bases in between. The CDR3 loop reads CASSPGDTQYF. For the CDR3, the DNA is TGTGCCAGCAGTCCTGGGGATACGCAGTATTTT.

The J gene is TRBJ2-7, the V gene TRBV10-1, with 13 bases that match TRBD2. J lost 10 bases, V lost 3 bases, and 6 bases had no gene match. There are 14 residues in the CDR3. Germline V gives CDR1 WNHNN, CDR2 SYGVQD (reference sequence). Here the CDR3 reads CASSDSGLAGAQYF. The CDR3 coding sequence is TGCGCCAGCAGTGATTCCGGACTAGCGGGAGCCCAGTACTTC.

The gene calls are TRBV9 and TRBJ1-6, with TRBD1 as a possible D gene (5 bases). The V and J ends lost 3 bases and 6 bases respectively, with 13 bases between them. CDR3 size: 15 residues. The germline gives CDR1 SGDLS, CDR2 YYNGEE. The CDR3 sequence is CASSASWDVNSPLHF. For the CDR3, the DNA is TGTGCCAGCAGCGCCTCCTGGGACGTTAATTCACCCCTCCACTTT.

V gene TRBV5-5 combines with J gene TRBJ1-1; D not resolved. Trimming cost V 5 bases and J 7 bases, with 12 bases left between them. In germline, CDR1 is SGHKS, CDR2 YYEKEE (reference sequence). This CDR3 spans 12 amino acids. The CDR3 region has the DNA TGTGCCAGCAGTACGGGCGTCCTTGAAGCTTTCTTT. This translates into CASSTGVLEAFF.

The V gene is TRBV19, the J gene TRBJ1-1, with 7 positions matching TRBD1. The length of the CDR3 is 13 residues. The trim removed 0 bases at V and 7 bases at J, leaving 2 bases unmatched. Looked up from germline, CDR1 is LNHDA and CDR2 is SQIVND (reference sequence). In DNA form, the CDR3 reads TGTGCCAGTAGTATAGATCAGGGGGGTGAAGCTTTCTTT. Protein: CASSIDQGGEAFF.

The chain has TRBV4-1 and TRBJ1-1, with D hard to call. V lost 1 base and J 1 base, leaving 10 bases between the germline ends. Germline V lookup: CDR1 MGHRA, CDR2 YSYEKL. The length of the CDR3 is 15 residues. This chain's CDR3 is CASSQGTAWNTEAFF. The CDR3 DNA reads TGCGCCAGCAGCCAAGGAACAGCCTGGAACACTGAAGCTTTCTTT.

This clone was found once. V gene TRBV7-9 combines with J gene TRBJ2-1; no firm D call. From germline, CDR1 is SEHNR and CDR2 FQNEAQ (reference sequence). The CDR3 totals 13 residues. The V end lost 1 base, the J end lost 9 bases, and 10 bases lay between the germline ends. This chain's CDR3 is CASSLVTLSEQFF. The DNA for the CDR3 is TGTGCCAGCAGCTTAGTCACCCTGAGTGAGCAGTTCTTC.

V usage is TRBV6-6 and J usage is TRBJ1-2; D unclear. Trimming took off 5 bases at V and 4 bases at J, with 17 bases between the two ends. This CDR3 is built from 15 residues. CDR1 and CDR2 (germline): MNHNY, SVGAGI (reference sequence). CDR3 amino acids: CASSLNPRVPYGYTF. CDR3 DNA: TGTGCCAGCAGTCTTAACCCACGGGTACCCTATGGCTACACCTTC.

This clone was counted a few times. The V gene is TRBV5-1, the J gene TRBJ2-3; D might be TRBD2 (5 bases). Germline V lookup: CDR1 SGHRS, CDR2 YFSETQ. There are 14 residues in the CDR3. V was shortened by 0 bases and J by 5 bases, with 10 bases between the two germline ends. The CDR3 reads CASSLALVRDTQYF. The CDR3 DNA reads TGCGCCAGCAGCTTGGCACTAGTAAGAGATACGCAGTATTTT.

The gene calls are TRBV4-3 and TRBJ2-4; D unclear. The CDR3 covers 14 residues. V lost 2 bases and J lost 0, with 5 bases in between. Per the germline V gene, CDR1 is LGHNA and CDR2 is YSLEER. CDR3 sequence (DNA): TGCGCCAGCAGCCAAAAAATAGCCAAAAACATTCAGTACTTC. Translated: CASSQKIAKNIQYF.

The CDR3 bases are TGTGCCAGCAGACCCCTAGCGGGAGAGGACGAGCAGTACTTC. Translation: CASRPLAGEDEQYF. The rearrangement links TRBV27 to TRBJ2-7, with 10 bases lining up with TRBD2. CDR1 is MNHEY, CDR2 SMNVEV, per germline (reference sequence). This CDR3 has 14 residues. V lost 6 bases and J lost 5; bases outside the gene matches: 7.

This chain links TRBV5-1 with TRBJ2-7; a weak D match, TRBD2 (5 bases). Trimming removed 5 bases at V and 2 bases at J, with 14 bases between. The CDR3 loop spans 14 amino acids. Germline V gene sequence: CDR1 SGHRS, CDR2 YFSETQ. CDR3 amino acids: CASRLNSGTYEQYF. CDR3 sequence (DNA): TGCGCCAGCAGACTTAATTCCGGGACCTACGAGCAGTACTTC.

The chain links TRBV4-3 to TRBJ1-2; D may be TRBD1 (6 bases). The CDR3 is made up of 14 amino acids. Germline V gene data show CDR1 as LGHNA and CDR2 as YSLEER. The V and J ends lost 4 bases and 0 bases respectively, with 9 bases between them. The CDR3 DNA reads TGCGCCAGCAGCCCCCGGGACACTAACTATGGCTACACCTTC. Its translation: CASSPRDTNYGYTF.

This rearrangement joins TRBV5-4 to TRBJ2-1; no reliable D call. With 0 bases removed from V and 1 base from J, the gap between germline ends came to 11 bases. Germline loops: CDR1 SGHNT, CDR2 YYREEE (reference sequence). The CDR3 sequence is 16 residues long. The CDR3 reads CASSLAVVASYNEQFF. CDR3 coding DNA: TGTGCCAGCAGCTTGGCCGTAGTAGCTTCCTACAATGAGCAGTTCTTC.